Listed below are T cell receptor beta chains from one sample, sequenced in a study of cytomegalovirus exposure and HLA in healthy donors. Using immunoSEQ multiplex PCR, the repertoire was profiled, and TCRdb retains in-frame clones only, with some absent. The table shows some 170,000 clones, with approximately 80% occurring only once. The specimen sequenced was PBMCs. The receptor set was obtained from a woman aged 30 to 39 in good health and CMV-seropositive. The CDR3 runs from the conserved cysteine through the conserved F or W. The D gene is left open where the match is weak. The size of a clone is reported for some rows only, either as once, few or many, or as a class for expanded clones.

cdr3_nt: TGTGCCAGCAGTGAACATGGCCCCGATGGCTACACCTTC
cdr3_aa: CASSEHGPDGYTF
cdr3_length: 13
j_call: TRBJ1-2
d_call: -
clone_size: few
v_call: TRBV2

cdr3_nt: TGTGCCTGGAGTCAGGGGGCCCTGGGTGGAAACACCATATATTTT
cdr3_aa: CAWSQGALGGNTIYF
cdr3_length: 15
j_call: TRBJ1-3
d_call: TRBD1
clone_size: -
v_call: TRBV30

cdr3_nt: TGTGCCAGCAGCGTCGGGACAGGCGGAACCGGGGAGCTGTTTTTT
cdr3_aa: CASSVGTGGTGELFF
cdr3_length: 15
j_call: TRBJ2-2
d_call: TRBD1
clone_size: -
v_call: TRBV9

cdr3_nt: TGTGCCAGCAGCCGACGGGCGGGCCCCGACGAGCAGTACTTC
cdr3_aa: CASSRRAGPDEQYF
cdr3_length: 14
j_call: TRBJ2-7
d_call: -
clone_size: -
v_call: TRBV6-6

cdr3_nt: TGTGCCAGCAGCGGGGGACAGGCAGGCGAGACCCAGTACTTC
cdr3_aa: CASSGGQAGETQYF
cdr3_length: 14
j_call: TRBJ2-5
d_call: TRBD1
clone_size: -
v_call: TRBV9

cdr3_nt: TGTGCCAGCGGTCTAGCGGGGGGCCCGGATACGCAGTATTTT
cdr3_aa: CASGLAGGPDTQYF
cdr3_length: 14
j_call: TRBJ2-3
d_call: TRBD2
clone_size: -
v_call: TRBV10-3

cdr3_nt: TGTGCCAGCTGCCGACAGGGTGTCTACGAGCAGTACTTC
cdr3_aa: CASCRQGVYEQYF
cdr3_length: 13
j_call: TRBJ2-7
d_call: TRBD1
clone_size: -
v_call: TRBV6-5

cdr3_nt: TGTGCCATCAGGCCGGGACAGGGGATGGTTGGCTACACCTTC
cdr3_aa: CAIRPGQGMVGYTF
cdr3_length: 14
j_call: TRBJ1-2
d_call: TRBD1
clone_size: -
v_call: TRBV10-3

cdr3_nt: TGCGCCAGCAGTGATCTACAGGGGTTTAGGAACTCCTACGAGCAGTACTTC
cdr3_aa: CASSDLQGFRNSYEQYF
cdr3_length: 17
j_call: TRBJ2-7
d_call: TRBD1
clone_size: -
v_call: TRBV10-2

cdr3_nt: TGCGCCAGCAGCCAGCCTCAGGGGGCGACTGGAAACACCATATATTTT
cdr3_aa: CASSQPQGATGNTIYF
cdr3_length: 16
j_call: TRBJ1-3
d_call: TRBD1
clone_size: few
v_call: TRBV4-1

cdr3_nt: TGTGCCAGCAGCTTAGGGACAGCAACCTACGAGCAGTACTTC
cdr3_aa: CASSLGTATYEQYF
cdr3_length: 14
j_call: TRBJ2-7
d_call: -
clone_size: -
v_call: TRBV7-8